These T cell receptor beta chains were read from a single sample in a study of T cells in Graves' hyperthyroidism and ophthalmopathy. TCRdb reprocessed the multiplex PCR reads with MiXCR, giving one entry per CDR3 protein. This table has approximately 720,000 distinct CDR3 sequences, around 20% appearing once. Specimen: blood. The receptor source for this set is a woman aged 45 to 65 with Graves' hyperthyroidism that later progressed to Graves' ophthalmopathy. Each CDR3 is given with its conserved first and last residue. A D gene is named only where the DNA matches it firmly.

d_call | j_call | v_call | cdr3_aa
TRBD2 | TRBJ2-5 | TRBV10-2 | CASSAGTSTSETQYF
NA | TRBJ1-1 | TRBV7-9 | CASSGSREAFF
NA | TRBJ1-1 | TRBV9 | CASSVGRERHTEAFF
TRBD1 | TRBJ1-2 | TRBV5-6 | CASSPEGQIYGYTF
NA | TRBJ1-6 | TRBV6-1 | CASRGRDGWLFSPLHF
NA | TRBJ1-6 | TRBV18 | CASSLRGHSDSPLHF
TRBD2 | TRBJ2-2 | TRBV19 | CASSTPFGGGLDTGELFF
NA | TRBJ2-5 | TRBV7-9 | CASSRAFGTETQYF
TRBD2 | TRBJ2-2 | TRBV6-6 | CASSYQASGGVGTGELFF
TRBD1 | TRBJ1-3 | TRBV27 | CASSPRSQGAFGNTIYF
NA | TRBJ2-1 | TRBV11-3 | CASSSEGGAGSKFF
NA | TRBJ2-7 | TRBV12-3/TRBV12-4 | CASSSTGHSYEQYF
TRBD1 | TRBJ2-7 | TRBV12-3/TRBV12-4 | CASTSENRGYEQYF
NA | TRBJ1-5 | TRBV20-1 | CSAPDLASNQPQHF
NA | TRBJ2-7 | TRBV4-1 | CASSQVIAGISTDEQYF
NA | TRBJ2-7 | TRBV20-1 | CSVLEQGSSYEQYF
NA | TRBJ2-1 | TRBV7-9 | CASSFSRVPYNEQFF
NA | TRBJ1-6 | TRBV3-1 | CASSQDLAGFNSPLHF
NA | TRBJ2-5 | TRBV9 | CASSVTGYQETQYF
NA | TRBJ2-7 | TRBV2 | CASIRSSLYEQYF
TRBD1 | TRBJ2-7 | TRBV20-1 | CSARGAGGSYEQYF
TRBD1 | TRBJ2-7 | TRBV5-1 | CASSFTGEIYEQYF
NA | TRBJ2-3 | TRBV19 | CASSHPGQRSTDTRYF
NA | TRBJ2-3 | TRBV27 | CASSALDGRSDTQYF
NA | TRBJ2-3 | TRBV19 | CASSTDRSDTQYF
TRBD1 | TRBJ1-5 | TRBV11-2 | CASSRLGQGARQPQHF
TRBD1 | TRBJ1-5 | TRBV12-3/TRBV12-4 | CASSRQGTQHF
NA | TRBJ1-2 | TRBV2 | CASRNQALNGYTF
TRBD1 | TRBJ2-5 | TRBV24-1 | CATNKQGREETQYF
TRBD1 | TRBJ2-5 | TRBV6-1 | CAAATGARQETQYF
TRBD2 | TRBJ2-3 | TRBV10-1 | CASSTTSGGSTDTQYF
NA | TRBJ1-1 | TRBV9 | CASSPHLRFGGNTEAFF
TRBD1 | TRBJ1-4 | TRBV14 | CASSQEWGDRSNEKLFF
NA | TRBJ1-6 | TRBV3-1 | CASNQDAYLSYNSPLHF
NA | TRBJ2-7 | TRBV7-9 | CASSPGQERSEQYF
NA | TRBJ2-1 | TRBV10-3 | CAITGSSYNEQFF
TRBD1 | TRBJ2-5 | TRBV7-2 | CASSLALGTGSETQYF
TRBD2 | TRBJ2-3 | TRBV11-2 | CASSLVGGGGQDTQYF
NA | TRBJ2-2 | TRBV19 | CASSILAGGGGRTGELFF
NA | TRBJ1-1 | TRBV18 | CASSLGTGKNTEAFF